A single sample is the source of the 18 T cell receptor beta chains below, sequenced in a study of human T cells and chemical hapten exposure. Time point defined: patch test 1, 2 weeks after DPC sensitization. This sample's treatment: therapeutic diphenylcyclopropenone sensitization with weekly scalp DPC. From the RACE reads, TCRdb called clonotypes with MiXCR, one entry per CDR3 protein. Among about 380,000 distinct CDR3 sequences listed, roughly 4.8% were seen once. Sequencing used whole blood, obtained in connection with sensitization to the hapten diphenylcyclopropenone (DPC). All receptors derive from a woman in her forties or fifties with alopecia areata. Some clones in this sample may be carry-over from other donors' samples.

The chain combines TRBV28 with TRBJ2-4, with 7 bases that match TRBD1. The CDR3 has 14 amino acids. V lost 7 bases and J lost 8; bases outside the gene matches: 11. From germline, CDR1 is MDHEN and CDR2 SYDVKM. CDR3 residues: CASTPPTGPYIQYF. The CDR3 coding sequence is TGTGCCAGCACTCCTCCGACAGGGCCATACATTCAGTACTTC.

This clonotype was counted only a few times. One end of the junction does not line up with germline, which may come from a read error. The chain is built from TRBV7-3 and TRBJ2-3, with 8 bases identical to TRBD1. This CDR3 region has 15 residues. Germline loops: CDR1 SGHTA, CDR2 FQGTGA. The CDR3, as DNA: TGTGCCAGCAGCATAACAGGGGGGAAGATGGATACGCAGTATTTT. It codes for CASSITGGKMDTQYF.

This clonotype was detected a few times. The chain links TRBV6-1 to TRBJ2-7; TRBD1 is a possible D gene (5 bases). This CDR3 spans 14 amino acids. From germline, CDR1 is MNHNS and CDR2 SASEGT. Trimming took 2 bases from V and 7 from J, leaving 15 bases between them. CDR3 bases: TGTGCCAGCAGTGAAACAGGACGGTCCGGAGAGCAGTACTTC. Amino acid sequence: CASSETGRSGEQYF.

This clonotype was counted only a few times. This sequence joins TRBV25-1 and TRBJ1-1, with unresolved D. CDR3 length: 11 amino acids. Trimming cost V 1 base and J 8 bases, with 5 bases left between them. Germline CDR1 and CDR2: MGHDK and SYGVNS. The CDR3 bases are TGTGCCAGCAGTGAATTGACCGAAGCTTTCTTT. Translated: CASSELTEAFF.

This clonotype was detected a few times. The chain recombines TRBV6-1 with TRBJ2-1, with TRBD2 matching over 14 bases. From germline, CDR1 is MNHNS and CDR2 SASEGT. V lost 6 bases to trimming and J lost 4 bases; unmatched junction nucleotides: 11. The CDR3 has 18 residues. The CDR3 region has the DNA TGTGCCAGCAGGGCCGGGACTAGCGGGAGTATACGGTACAATGAGCAGTTCTTC. Translated, it gives CASRAGTSGSIRYNEQFF.

In this sample, this clonotype turned up a few times. The genes are TRBV2 and TRBJ2-5; 7 bases are shared with TRBD2. This CDR3 comprises 15 residues. The germline gives CDR1 SNHLY, CDR2 FYNNEI. With V trimmed by 3 bases and J by 1 base, 5 bases remained unmatched. The CDR3 bases are TGTGCCAGCAGTGACGGCGGGGGTTCCCAAGAGACCCAGTACTTC. Its translation is CASSDGGGSQETQYF.

Only a few counts were recorded for this clonotype. The V gene is TRBV20-1, the J gene TRBJ2-7; D is unresolved. CDR1 and CDR2 (germline): DFQATT, SNEGSKA (reference sequence). V was cut by 1 base and J by 6 bases, with 19 bases left in between. This CDR3 has 15 residues. Written as DNA, the CDR3 is TGCAGTGCTAGAGGAGAGAAAGGGTTTCAAGGCGAGCAGTACTTC. Translated, it gives CSARGEKGFQGEQYF.

CDR3 coding DNA: TGTGCCAGCAGTTCCTGGACAGGAGCTAACTATGGCTACACCTTC. Its protein is CASSSWTGANYGYTF. The rearrangement links TRBV6-2 or TRBV6-3 to TRBJ1-2; 7 nucleotides match TRBD1. CDR3 length: 15 amino acids. In germline, CDR1 is MNHEY, CDR2 SVGEGT. Trimming at V came to 4 bases and at J to 0 bases, leaving 5 bases not matched to a gene.

This clonotype has ten or more counts. The J gene is TRBJ2-3, the V gene TRBV4-3, with 9 bases aligning to TRBD2. Germline V gene lookup returns CDR1 LGHNA and CDR2 YSLEER. The CDR3 is made up of 15 amino acids. The ends lost 2 bases at V and 5 bases at J; junction bases unmatched: 5. In DNA form, the CDR3 reads TGCGCCAGCAGCCAATTAGCGGGAGAGGGAGATACGCAGTATTTT. This sequence encodes CASSQLAGEGDTQYF.

The chain has TRBV7-8 and TRBJ2-5; 10 bases match TRBD2. Germline V gene data show CDR1 as SGHVS and CDR2 as FQNEAQ. The V and J ends lost 4 bases and 5 bases, in that order; junction bases with no gene match: 7. The length of the CDR3 is 15 residues. CDR3 coding DNA: TGTGCCAGCAGCTCCGGGACTAGCGCGCGTGAGACCCAGTACTTC. Translation gives CASSSGTSARETQYF.

At least ten counts were recorded for this clonotype. This chain uses TRBV6-2 or TRBV6-3 with TRBJ2-1; D tentatively reads TRBD1 or TRBD2 (5 bases each). CDR3 length equals 14 residues. Germline CDR1 MNHEY, CDR2 SVGEGT. V dropped 6 bases and J dropped 7 bases, with 16 bases sitting between them. CDR3 loop: CASSQGRAWNEQFF. CDR3 sequence (DNA): TGTGCCAGCAGCCAGGGACGGGCTTGGAATGAGCAGTTCTTC.

This clonotype was counted many times. The chain joins TRBV28 to TRBJ2-7; D ambiguous. Between the trimmed V and J ends, which lost 4 bases and 3 bases, there was a span of 4 bases. Germline CDR1 is MDHEN and CDR2 is SYDVKM. CDR3 length: 11 amino acids. The DNA of the CDR3 is TGTGCCAGCAGTTATGTCTACGAGCAGTACTTC. It yields the protein CASSYVYEQYF.

At least ten counts were recorded for this clonotype. The gene calls are TRBV5-4 and TRBJ2-2, with no clear D. There are 13 residues in the CDR3. From germline, CDR1 is SGHNT and CDR2 YYREEE (reference sequence). V lost 0 bases, J lost 4 bases, and 4 bases lay in between. This CDR3 is CASSLATTGELFF. The CDR3 DNA is TGTGCCAGCAGCTTGGCAACCACCGGGGAGCTGTTTTTT.

The chain has TRBV20-1 and TRBJ2-7; no clear D. The V and J ends lost 6 bases and 2 bases respectively, with 14 bases between them. Germline V gene lookup returns CDR1 DFQATT and CDR2 SNEGSKA (reference sequence). This CDR3 has 13 residues. CDR3 nucleotides: TGCAGTGCCCTTACAGCTGGGGCCTACGAGCAGTACTTC. This sequence encodes CSALTAGAYEQYF.

This clonotype was counted many times. The chain combines TRBV27 with TRBJ2-6, with D uncertain. Germline lookup yields CDR1 MNHEY and CDR2 SMNVEV (reference sequence). This CDR3 is 17 amino acids long. V was shortened by 6 bases and J by 0 bases, with 15 bases between the two germline ends. The CDR3 reads CASSPTNPGSGANVLTF. CDR3 in DNA: TGTGCCAGCAGCCCTACCAATCCGGGCTCTGGGGCCAACGTCCTGACTTTC.

The chain is built from TRBV4-1 and TRBJ1-1, with 7 bases that match TRBD1. This CDR3 spans 15 amino acids. CDR1 is MGHRA and CDR2 is YSYEKL in the germline V gene. V lost 6 bases to trimming and J lost 2 bases; unmatched junction nucleotides: 9. The CDR3 loop reads CASRTGHGKNTEAFF. The CDR3 nucleotides are TGCGCCAGCAGGACAGGGCATGGAAAAAACACTGAAGCTTTCTTT.

This clonotype was seen ten or more times. J is TRBJ1-2 and V is TRBV5-1, with 8 bases matching TRBD1. The CDR3 is made up of 14 amino acids. V was pared by 4 bases and J by 3 bases, with 5 bases of the junction left unmatched. CDR1 and CDR2 (germline): SGHRS, YFSETQ. This chain's CDR3 is CASSPGQEYYGYTF. DNA of the CDR3: TGCGCCAGCAGCCCGGGACAGGAGTACTATGGCTACACCTTC.

The table lists this clonotype with a few counts. The chain is built from TRBV7-9 and TRBJ2-7; TRBD2 matches at 11 bases. The CDR3 extends over 17 amino acids. CDR1 and CDR2 from the germline V gene are SEHNR and FQNEAQ (reference sequence). V shed 1 base and J 5 bases; nucleotides not matched to a gene: 10. CDR3 bases: TGTGCCAGCAGCTTAGATACTAGCGGGAGTATTAGGAACGAGCAGTACTTC. It encodes CASSLDTSGSIRNEQYF.